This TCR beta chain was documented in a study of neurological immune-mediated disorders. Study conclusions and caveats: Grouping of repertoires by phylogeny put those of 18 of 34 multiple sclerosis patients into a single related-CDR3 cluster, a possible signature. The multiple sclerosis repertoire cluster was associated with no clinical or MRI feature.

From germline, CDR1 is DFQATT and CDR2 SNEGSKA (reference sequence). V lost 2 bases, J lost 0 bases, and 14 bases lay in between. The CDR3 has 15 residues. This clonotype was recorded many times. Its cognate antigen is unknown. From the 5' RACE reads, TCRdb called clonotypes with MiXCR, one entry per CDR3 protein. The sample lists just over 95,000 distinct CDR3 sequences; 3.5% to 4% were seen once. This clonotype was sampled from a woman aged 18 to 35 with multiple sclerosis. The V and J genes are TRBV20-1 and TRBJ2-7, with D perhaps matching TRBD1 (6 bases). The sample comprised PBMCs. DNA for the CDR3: TGCAGTGCTAGACTGGGACACCCAAACTCCTACGAGCAGTACTTC. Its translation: CSARLGHPNSYEQYF.